The subject of this entry is one TCR beta chain. The antigen remains undetermined. Some clones are missing from TCRdb's copy, which holds only in-frame ones; the method was immunoSEQ multiplex PCR. The repertoire holds around 120,000 clones, 70% to 90% seen once, with roughly 3.8% in the top ten. The sample originates from a study of T cell responses to AZD1222 COVID-19 vaccine. Whole-study results and caveats: Females made up more of the donors, who were largely white British, and clonal diversity may have come out too low.

The CDR3 loop spans 15 amino acids. Germline-derived CDR1 and CDR2 are MDHEN and SYDVKM. V shed 4 bases and J shed 0 bases, with 7 bases lying between them. The receptor was isolated from an adult who received the AZD1222 COVID-19 vaccine. The chain carries TRBV28 and TRBJ1-6, with D unresolved. Material: peripheral blood, obtained 28 days after the second AZD1222 dose. CDR3: CASSYASSYNSPLHF. For the CDR3, the DNA is TGTGCCAGCAGTTATGCGAGCTCCTATAATTCACCCCTCCACTTT.